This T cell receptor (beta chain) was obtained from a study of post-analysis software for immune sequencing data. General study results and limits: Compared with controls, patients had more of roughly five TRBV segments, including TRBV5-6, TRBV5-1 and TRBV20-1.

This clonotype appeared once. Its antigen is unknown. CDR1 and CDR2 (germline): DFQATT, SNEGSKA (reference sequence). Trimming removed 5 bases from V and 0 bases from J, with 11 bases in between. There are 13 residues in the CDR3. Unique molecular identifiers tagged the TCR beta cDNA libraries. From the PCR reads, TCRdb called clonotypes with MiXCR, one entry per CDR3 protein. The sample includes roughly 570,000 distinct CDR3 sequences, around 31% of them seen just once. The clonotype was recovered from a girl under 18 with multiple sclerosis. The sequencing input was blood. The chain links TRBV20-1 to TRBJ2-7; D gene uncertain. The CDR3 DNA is TGCAGTGCTGGCCTAAGAGGCTCCTACGAGCAGTACTTC. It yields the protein CSAGLRGSYEQYF.